A selection of T cell receptor beta chains follows, all from one sample in a study of response to subunit inactivated influenza vaccine. TCRdb independently ran MiXCR on the RT-PCR reads; one entry per CDR3 protein. This sample has around 500,000 distinct CDR3 sequences, with approximately 11% found just once. The starting material was PBMCs from blood, obtained roughly 45 days after vaccination. Every receptor here comes from a man in his forties or fifties who received an inactivated influenza vaccine. Each CDR3 is given with its conserved first and last residue. A D gene is named only where the DNA matches it firmly. Expanded clones get a size class; other rows say once, few or many, or leave the size out.

V gene: TRBV5-6; D gene: .; clone size: many; J gene: TRBJ1-1; CDR3 DNA: TGTGCCAGCAGCTTCCGGTCGGGCACTGAAGCTTTCTTT; CDR3 protein: CASSFRSGTEAFF
V gene: TRBV6-5; D gene: .; clone size: many; J gene: TRBJ2-3; CDR3 DNA: TGTGCCAGCAGTTACTCAGGGGATACGCAGTATTTT; CDR3 protein: CASSYSGDTQYF
V gene: TRBV12-3/TRBV12-4; D gene: .; clone size: few; J gene: TRBJ2-1; CDR3 DNA: TGTGCCAGCAGTTCCCAAGGGGCGGGATCGGGGAATGAGCAGTTCTTC; CDR3 protein: CASSSQGAGSGNEQFF
V gene: TRBV4-3; D gene: .; clone size: many; J gene: TRBJ1-4; CDR3 DNA: TGCGCCAGCAGCCAAGACCAGGGCCTAGGTGAAAAACTGTTTTTT; CDR3 protein: CASSQDQGLGEKLFF
V gene: TRBV6-2/TRBV6-3; D gene: .; clone size: .; J gene: TRBJ1-5; CDR3 DNA: TGTGCCAGCAGTTCGACAACGTTACAGGGTAGGAGCAATCAGCCCCAGCATTTT; CDR3 protein: CASSSTTLQGRSNQPQHF
V gene: TRBV12-3/TRBV12-4; D gene: TRBD1; clone size: .; J gene: TRBJ1-4; CDR3 DNA: TGTGCCAGCACAAACAGGGGGGTGGGCGAAAAACTGTTTTTT; CDR3 protein: CASTNRGVGEKLFF
V gene: TRBV3-1; D gene: TRBD2; clone size: few; J gene: TRBJ2-3; CDR3 DNA: TGTGCCAGCAGCGCCACTAGCGGCCGCACAGATACGCAGTATTTT; CDR3 protein: CASSATSGRTDTQYF
V gene: TRBV12-3/TRBV12-4; D gene: TRBD2; clone size: many; J gene: TRBJ2-1; CDR3 DNA: TGTGCCAGCAGTTCCGGCGGGGGGAGACTATACAATGAGCAGTTCTTC; CDR3 protein: CASSSGGGRLYNEQFF
V gene: TRBV5-1; D gene: TRBD2; clone size: .; J gene: TRBJ2-3; CDR3 DNA: TGCGCCAGCAGCTTAGGAGGGACTAGTACCCGAGATACGCAGTATTTT; CDR3 protein: CASSLGGTSTRDTQYF
V gene: TRBV5-1; D gene: TRBD1; clone size: .; J gene: TRBJ2-1; CDR3 DNA: TGCGCCAGCAGCTTGGGAGGTACAGGGGGGTCCTACAATGAGCAGTTCTTC; CDR3 protein: CASSLGGTGGSYNEQFF
V gene: TRBV6-5; D gene: TRBD1; clone size: many; J gene: TRBJ2-5; CDR3 DNA: TGTGCCAGCAGTTACCTCCCGGACAGGTCCCAAGAGACCCAGTACTTC; CDR3 protein: CASSYLPDRSQETQYF
V gene: TRBV5-1; D gene: .; clone size: .; J gene: TRBJ2-5; CDR3 DNA: TGCGCCAGCAGCTTGGCAAAGATTGCCCAAGAGACCCAGTACTTC; CDR3 protein: CASSLAKIAQETQYF
V gene: TRBV12-3/TRBV12-4; D gene: .; clone size: many; J gene: TRBJ2-7; CDR3 DNA: TGTGCCAGCAGCAACAGGGACCCACCCTACGAGCAGTACTTC; CDR3 protein: CASSNRDPPYEQYF
V gene: TRBV21-1; D gene: .; clone size: .; J gene: TRBJ2-7; CDR3 DNA: TGTGCCAGCAGCAAAGGCCTAGCGGGAGAAAACGAGCAGTACTTC; CDR3 protein: CASSKGLAGENEQYF
V gene: TRBV29-1; D gene: TRBD1; clone size: many; J gene: TRBJ1-1; CDR3 DNA: TGCAGCGTGGCGGACAGGGGGCTGAACACTGAAGCTTTCTTT; CDR3 protein: CSVADRGLNTEAFF
V gene: TRBV7-2; D gene: .; clone size: many; J gene: TRBJ2-3; CDR3 DNA: TGTGCCAGCAGCCTGAAGAAGGGGCCTAGCACAGATACGCAGTATTTT; CDR3 protein: CASSLKKGPSTDTQYF
V gene: TRBV5-1; D gene: .; clone size: few; J gene: TRBJ2-3; CDR3 DNA: TGCGCCAGCAGCTTGGGACAGACTCCCACAGATACGCAGTATTTT; CDR3 protein: CASSLGQTPTDTQYF
V gene: TRBV7-2; D gene: .; clone size: many; J gene: TRBJ1-5; CDR3 DNA: TGTGCCAGCAGCCCCTCACGAAATCAGCCCCAGCATTTT; CDR3 protein: CASSPSRNQPQHF
V gene: TRBV28; D gene: .; clone size: many; J gene: TRBJ2-6; CDR3 DNA: TGTGCCAGCAGGACAGGTGGGGCCAACGTCCTGACTTTC; CDR3 protein: CASRTGGANVLTF
V gene: TRBV28; D gene: TRBD1; clone size: few; J gene: TRBJ2-2; CDR3 DNA: TGTGCCACTTTCCCCGGGACAGGGCTTTCTAGGGAGCTGTTTTTT; CDR3 protein: CATFPGTGLSRELFF
V gene: TRBV5-1; D gene: TRBD1; clone size: many; J gene: TRBJ1-1; CDR3 DNA: TGCGCCAGCAGCCGAGGACAGGGCGGCACTGAAGCTTTCTTT; CDR3 protein: CASSRGQGGTEAFF
V gene: TRBV29-1; D gene: .; clone size: many; J gene: TRBJ2-7; CDR3 DNA: TGCAGCGTATCCAACATGGATAGCTCCTACGAGCAGTACTTC; CDR3 protein: CSVSNMDSSYEQYF
V gene: TRBV6-5; D gene: TRBD2; clone size: .; J gene: TRBJ2-3; CDR3 DNA: TGTGCCAGCAGTTATAGTCTAGCGGTGGGGATAGATACGCAGTATTTT; CDR3 protein: CASSYSLAVGIDTQYF
V gene: TRBV7-2; D gene: TRBD1; clone size: .; J gene: TRBJ2-7; CDR3 DNA: TGTGCCAGCAGCAAGACAGGGGGCTACGAGCAGTACTTC; CDR3 protein: CASSKTGGYEQYF
V gene: TRBV20-1; D gene: .; clone size: few; J gene: TRBJ1-1; CDR3 DNA: TGCAGTGCTAGAGGTCAGGCCCCGAACACTGAAGCTTTCTTT; CDR3 protein: CSARGQAPNTEAFF
V gene: TRBV20-1; D gene: TRBD2; clone size: few; J gene: TRBJ2-1; CDR3 DNA: TGCAGTGCTAGAGATCGGAGCGGGAGTTCCTACAATGAGCAGTTCTTC; CDR3 protein: CSARDRSGSSYNEQFF
V gene: TRBV20-1; D gene: TRBD1; clone size: few; J gene: TRBJ2-1; CDR3 DNA: TGCAGTGCTAGGGCAGGGGGCCTCCCCTACAATGAGCAGTTCTTC; CDR3 protein: CSARAGGLPYNEQFF
V gene: TRBV7-9; D gene: TRBD2; clone size: .; J gene: TRBJ2-4; CDR3 DNA: TGTGCCAGCAGCTCCACCGGGACTAGCGGAAACATTCAGTACTTC; CDR3 protein: CASSSTGTSGNIQYF
V gene: TRBV5-4; D gene: .; clone size: many; J gene: TRBJ2-3; CDR3 DNA: TGTGCCAGTCACTTGCGGGGATACACAGATACGCAGTATTTT; CDR3 protein: CASHLRGYTDTQYF
V gene: TRBV4-3; D gene: .; clone size: .; J gene: TRBJ1-6; CDR3 DNA: TGCGCCAGCAGCCAAGATCTGGTGAGCTCCTATAATTCACCCCTCCACTTT; CDR3 protein: CASSQDLVSSYNSPLHF
V gene: TRBV5-5; D gene: TRBD1; clone size: .; J gene: TRBJ1-1; CDR3 DNA: TGTGCCAGCAGCTGGGGACAGTCGGGTACTGAAGCTTTCTTT; CDR3 protein: CASSWGQSGTEAFF
V gene: TRBV7-2; D gene: .; clone size: .; J gene: TRBJ2-7; CDR3 DNA: TGTGCCAGCAGCTCCGGGGCGTTCGCCTACGAGCAGTACTTC; CDR3 protein: CASSSGAFAYEQYF
V gene: TRBV28; D gene: .; clone size: few; J gene: TRBJ2-3; CDR3 DNA: TGTGCCAGCAGTTCAGGGTCCTCCACAGATACGCAGTATTTT; CDR3 protein: CASSSGSSTDTQYF
V gene: TRBV6-1; D gene: TRBD1; clone size: .; J gene: TRBJ2-7; CDR3 DNA: TGTGCCAGCAGTGGGACAGGGACTTCCTACGAGCAGTACTTC; CDR3 protein: CASSGTGTSYEQYF
V gene: TRBV18; D gene: .; clone size: few; J gene: TRBJ1-4; CDR3 DNA: TGTGCCAGCTCACCGACAGGCCCCACTAATGAAAAACTGTTTTTT; CDR3 protein: CASSPTGPTNEKLFF
V gene: TRBV11-2; D gene: .; clone size: .; J gene: TRBJ1-2; CDR3 DNA: TGTGCCAGCAGCCCTAGCCCCGGGGGAGGGAAGGCTAACTATGGCTACACCTTC; CDR3 protein: CASSPSPGGGKANYGYTF
V gene: TRBV6-1; D gene: TRBD2; clone size: .; J gene: TRBJ2-7; CDR3 DNA: TGTGCCAGCAGTCCGAACGGCCCCCGGGGACTAGCGGGAGCTCAGCAGTACTTC; CDR3 protein: CASSPNGPRGLAGAQQYF
V gene: TRBV7-2; D gene: .; clone size: .; J gene: TRBJ2-2; CDR3 DNA: TGTGCCAGCAGCTTAAACCCGCAGGCCTACACCGGGGAGCTGTTTTTT; CDR3 protein: CASSLNPQAYTGELFF
V gene: TRBV12-3/TRBV12-4; D gene: .; clone size: few; J gene: TRBJ2-7; CDR3 DNA: TGTGCCAGCAGTTTAATGGTTAGGGGAGAGCAGTACTTC; CDR3 protein: CASSLMVRGEQYF
V gene: TRBV20-1; D gene: TRBD2; clone size: many; J gene: TRBJ2-1; CDR3 DNA: TGCAGTGCCATGACTAGCGGGAGGGTCTATGAGCAGTTCTTC; CDR3 protein: CSAMTSGRVYEQFF
V gene: TRBV6-2/TRBV6-3; D gene: .; clone size: many; J gene: TRBJ2-2; CDR3 DNA: TGTGCCAGCAGCCGACCTCTAGGTGGGGCGAACACCGGGGAGCTGTTTTTT; CDR3 protein: CASSRPLGGANTGELFF
V gene: TRBV20-1; D gene: TRBD2; clone size: .; J gene: TRBJ2-2; CDR3 DNA: TGCAGTGCTAGAGAGCCTACGGGGGGTCCCGGGGAGCTGTTTTTT; CDR3 protein: CSAREPTGGPGELFF
V gene: TRBV14; D gene: .; clone size: many; J gene: TRBJ2-3; CDR3 DNA: TGTGCCAGCAGCCAAGATCTGGGAGATACGCAGTATTTT; CDR3 protein: CASSQDLGDTQYF
V gene: TRBV9; D gene: TRBD2; clone size: few; J gene: TRBJ2-1; CDR3 DNA: TGTGCCAGCAGCGAACGGGGGACTAGCGGTCTGGATGAGCAGTTCTTC; CDR3 protein: CASSERGTSGLDEQFF
V gene: TRBV7-2; D gene: .; clone size: .; J gene: TRBJ1-3; CDR3 DNA: TGTGCCAGCAGCGTATCAGGCTACACCATATATTTT; CDR3 protein: CASSVSGYTIYF
V gene: TRBV5-1; D gene: TRBD1; clone size: few; J gene: TRBJ2-3; CDR3 DNA: TGCGCCAGCAGCTGGTCCCGGGACAGGGGAGGAGATACGCAGTATTTT; CDR3 protein: CASSWSRDRGGDTQYF
V gene: TRBV12-3/TRBV12-4; D gene: TRBD2; clone size: many; J gene: TRBJ2-1; CDR3 DNA: TGTGCCAGCCGTGGGCTAGCGGCGGGCTCCTACAATGAGCAGTTCTTC; CDR3 protein: CASRGLAAGSYNEQFF